This TCR beta chain is from a study of human T cells and chemical hapten exposure. Study overall: The patch tests put 0.01% DPC on the skin of the upper back and were read 6 days later. Findings and limits, study-wide: Expanded TCR counts at PT1 went up together with patch test score, a positive correlation. The study found expanded TCRs formed significantly more large CDR3 similarity clusters than controls.

A few counts support this clonotype. The antigen remains undetermined. The library attached unique molecular identifiers to individual cDNA molecules. In TCRdb, the RACE reads were re-called with MiXCR into one record per CDR3 protein. The sample lists roughly 70,000 distinct CDR3 sequences; about 32% were seen once. The germline CDR1 and CDR2 sequences are SGHVS and FNYEAQ. V gave up 5 bases and J gave up 10 bases, with 18 bases separating them. The CDR3 extends over 14 amino acids. Described time point: patch test 1, 2 weeks after DPC sensitization. As to treatment: therapeutic diphenylcyclopropenone sensitization with weekly scalp DPC.

The chain carries TRBV7-6 and TRBJ2-1; D gene unclear. Sequenced here: whole blood, sampled in connection with sensitization to the hapten diphenylcyclopropenone (DPC). The sequence was collected from a man aged 40-49 years with alopecia areata. Some clones in this sample may be carry-over from other donors' samples. The CDR3 coding sequence is TGTGCCAGCAGCGACCCCGGAGTCCACGAAGAGCAGTTCTTC. Its translation is CASSDPGVHEEQFF.